One and the same sample provided the 15 T cell receptor beta chains below, sequenced in a study of T cells in Graves' hyperthyroidism and ophthalmopathy. Amplified regions were TCR beta CDR3 sequences from RNA transcripts. TCR CDR3 underwent first-round RT-PCR with the HTBI primer set. TCRdb reanalysed the multiplex PCR reads using MiXCR and keeps one entry per CDR3 protein. This table holds about 480,000 distinct CDR3 sequences, 13% to 15% found once. The sequenced sample was blood. The receptors were sampled from a woman younger than 35 with Graves' hyperthyroidism.

This clonotype was found a few times. The chain has TRBV4-1 and TRBJ2-7; D might be TRBD1 (6 bases). Trimming removed 3 bases at V and 7 bases at J, with 31 bases between. The germline CDR1 and CDR2 sequences are MGHRA and YSYEKL. The CDR3 spans 19 residues. The CDR3 loop is CASSHFTYADSTVPLEQYF. For the CDR3, the DNA is TGCGCCAGCAGCCACTTCACCTACGCGGACAGTACGGTTCCCCTTGAGCAGTACTTC.

Ten or more counts support this clonotype. V and J are TRBV5-5 and TRBJ2-1; no clear D. The CDR3 extends over 14 amino acids. CDR1 and CDR2 (germline): SGHKS, YYEKEE (reference sequence). V gave up 5 bases and J gave up 0 bases, with 9 bases separating them. CDR3 region: CASREFSSYNEQFF. For the CDR3, the DNA is TGTGCCAGCAGGGAATTTTCCTCCTACAATGAGCAGTTCTTC.

In its sample, this clonotype was seen many times. This sequence joins TRBV2 and TRBJ2-1; TRBD2 is a possible D gene (6 bases). Germline loops: CDR1 SNHLY, CDR2 FYNNEI. CDR3 size: 16 residues. V was pared by 6 bases and J by 6 bases, with 21 bases between. Written as DNA, the CDR3 is TGTGCCAGCAGGCAAGGTGACTGGGCCGGGAGCAATGAGCAGTTCTTC. This gives the protein CASRQGDWAGSNEQFF.

There are many counts of this clonotype. This sequence joins TRBV27 and TRBJ1-1, with TRBD1 as a possible D gene (5 bases). Germline CDR1 and CDR2: MNHEY and SMNVEV (reference sequence). The V and J ends lost 2 bases and 5 bases respectively, with 18 bases between them. The CDR3 is made up of 16 amino acids. CDR3 sequence reads: CASSLHRGTKGTEAFF. The CDR3 bases are TGTGCCAGCAGTTTACATCGGGGCACCAAGGGTACTGAAGCTTTCTTT.

This sequence joins TRBV7-9 and TRBJ2-7, with 15 nucleotides matching TRBD2. V lost 4 bases, J lost 5 bases, and 9 bases stayed unmatched. The germline V gene encodes CDR1 SEHNR and CDR2 FQNEAQ (reference sequence). The CDR3 extends over 17 amino acids. The CDR3 here is CASSCTVGLAGGDEQYF. CDR3 sequence (DNA): TGTGCCAGCAGCTGTACCGTGGGACTAGCGGGAGGAGACGAGCAGTACTTC.

The table lists this clonotype with many counts. The chain has TRBV30 and TRBJ2-5; 8 bases map to TRBD1. The germline V gene has CDR1 GTSNPN and CDR2 SVGIG (reference sequence). V gave up 3 bases and J gave up 3 bases; unmatched junction bases: 6. This CDR3 is built from 14 residues. CDR3 nucleotide sequence: TGTGCCTGGAGGGAAGGGACAGGTAAAGAGACCCAGTACTTC. This codes for CAWREGTGKETQYF. The complete variable domain, with remaining parts taken from reference TRBV30 and TRBJ2-5, reads SQTIHQWPATLVQPVGSPLSLECTVEGTSNPNLYWYRQAAGRGLQLLFYSVGIGQISSEVPQNLSASRPQDRQFILSSKKLLLSDSGFYLCAWREGTGKETQYFGPGTRLLVL.

There are many counts of this clonotype. The chain uses TRBV6-1 and TRBJ1-5; no clear D. Between the trimmed V and J ends, which lost 6 bases and 3 bases, there was a span of 9 bases. Germline CDR1 and CDR2: MNHNS and SASEGT. The CDR3 contains 13 residues. The CDR3 spells CASSRFINQPQHF. CDR3 nucleotide sequence: TGTGCCAGCAGCCGCTTTATCAATCAGCCCCAGCATTTT.

A remark on this clonotype: A single base separates this from a much larger clone, so it may be a read error. The rearrangement links TRBV30 to TRBJ2-7; TRBD2 aligns across 11 bases. The ends lost 0 bases at V and 7 bases at J; junction bases unmatched: 8. This CDR3 has 15 residues. Germline assignment: CDR1 GTSNPN and CDR2 SVGIG (reference sequence). The CDR3 protein is CAWSVRSGRAAEQYF. The CDR3 DNA follows: TGTGCCTGGAGTGTACGTAGCGGGAGGGCCGCTGAGCAGTACTTC.

This clonotype was picked up a small number of times. The chain employs TRBV29-1 and TRBJ1-2; 10 positions match TRBD1. This CDR3 has 14 amino acids. The ends lost 6 bases at V and 3 bases at J; junction bases unmatched: 7. CDR1 is SQVTM and CDR2 is ANQGSEA in the germline V gene. The chain's CDR3 is CSVGWTGGDYGYTF. The CDR3 DNA follows: TGCAGCGTGGGATGGACAGGGGGAGACTATGGCTACACCTTC.

This clonotype was counted at least ten times. V usage is TRBV11-2 and J usage is TRBJ2-5; 7 bases line up with TRBD2. This CDR3 spans 13 amino acids. The J segment lost 1 base and the V segment lost 8 bases, leaving 4 bases of the junction unmatched. CDR1 and CDR2 from the germline V gene are SGHAT and FQNNGV. This CDR3 is CASGTSAQETQYF. Written as DNA, the CDR3 is TGTGCCAGCGGTACTAGCGCCCAAGAGACCCAGTACTTC.

V and J are TRBV10-3 and TRBJ2-5, with D possibly matching TRBD2 (5 bases). The CDR3 spans 14 residues. V was pared by 6 bases and J by 2 bases, with 13 bases between. The germline gives CDR1 ENHRY, CDR2 SYGVKD. CDR3 loop: CAISCYEGQETQYF. The DNA of the CDR3 is TGTGCCATCAGCTGCTATGAGGGACAAGAGACCCAGTACTTC.

Ten or more counts support this clonotype. The chain recombines TRBV5-1 with TRBJ2-5; D may correspond to TRBD1 or TRBD2 (5 bases each). CDR1 and CDR2 from the germline V gene are SGHRS and YFSETQ. V was cut by 4 bases and J by 1 base, with 14 bases left in between. This CDR3 region has 15 residues. As DNA, the CDR3 is TGCGCCAGCAGCCGGGGACCAGGAGTCCAAGAGACCCAGTACTTC. It specifies CASSRGPGVQETQYF.

As regards this clonotype: A much larger clone is a single base away; this may be a read error. The chain joins TRBV29-1 to TRBJ2-7; D is tentatively TRBD1 or TRBD2 (6 bases each). The closer fit of TRBJ2-1 to the DNA end suggests the J call may be wrong. Germline V gene lookup returns CDR1 SQVTM and CDR2 ANQGSEA. CDR3 length equals 12 residues. The CDR3 DNA reads TGCAGCGGAGGGGGGACATTGTACGAGCAGTTCTTC. It translates to CSGGGTLYEQFF.

The table lists this clonotype with many counts. CDR3 residues: CASSHQDQPQHF. CDR3 nucleotides: TGTGCCAGCAGCCACCAGGATCAGCCCCAGCATTTT. V and J are TRBV11-2 and TRBJ1-5; D remains ambiguous. The germline gives CDR1 SGHAT, CDR2 FQNNGV. V lost 5 bases and J 5 bases, leaving 7 bases between the germline ends. The CDR3 spans 12 residues.

Many counts were recorded for this clonotype. This chain joins TRBV12-3 or TRBV12-4 and TRBJ1-2; TRBD1 matches 8 bases. The junction had 3 bases not matched to a gene; V was cut back by 2 bases and J by 4 bases. There are 14 residues in the CDR3. In nucleotides, the CDR3 is TGTGCCAGCAGTTTAACAGGGGGACCCTATGGCTACACCTTC. Amino acid sequence: CASSLTGGPYGYTF.